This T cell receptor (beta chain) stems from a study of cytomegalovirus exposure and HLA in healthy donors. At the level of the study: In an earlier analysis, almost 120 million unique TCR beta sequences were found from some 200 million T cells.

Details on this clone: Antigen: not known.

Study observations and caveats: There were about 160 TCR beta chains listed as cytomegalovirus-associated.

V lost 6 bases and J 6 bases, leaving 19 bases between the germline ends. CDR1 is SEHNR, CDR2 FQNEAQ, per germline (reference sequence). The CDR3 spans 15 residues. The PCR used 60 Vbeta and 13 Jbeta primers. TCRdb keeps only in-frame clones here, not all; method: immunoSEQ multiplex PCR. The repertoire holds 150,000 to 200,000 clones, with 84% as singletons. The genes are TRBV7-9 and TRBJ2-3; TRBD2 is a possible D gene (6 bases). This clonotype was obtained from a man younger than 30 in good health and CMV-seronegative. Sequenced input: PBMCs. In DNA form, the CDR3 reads TGTGCCAGCAGTCGCACCGGGAGCAAGAGTGATACGCAGTATTTT. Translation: CASSRTGSKSDTQYF. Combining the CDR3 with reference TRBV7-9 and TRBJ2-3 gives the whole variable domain DTGVSQNPRHKITKRGQNVTFRCDPISEHNRLYWYRQTLGQGPEFLTYFQNEAQLEKSRLLSDRFSAERPKGSFSTLEIQRTEQGDSAMYLCASSRTGSKSDTQYFGPGTRLTVL.